Following are 31 T cell receptor beta chains from one sample sequenced in a study of CD8+ T cells in alopecia areata. Extracted from the samples, RNA was reverse transcribed into cDNA to serve as the sequencing template. Clones were sequenced by immunoSEQ multiplex PCR, and TCRdb holds only the in-frame ones, with some missing. The sample holds some 150,000 clones, roughly 53% seen once. This sample comprised CD4+ T cells sorted from blood, obtained at week 0. Receptors originate from a human donor with alopecia areata.

This clone was picked up a small number of times. J is TRBJ2-2 and V is TRBV2; no reliable D call. Deletions cut 6 bases from V and 2 bases from J, with 7 bases between. Looked up from germline, CDR1 is SNHLY and CDR2 is FYNNEI. The CDR3 extends over 13 amino acids. DNA of the CDR3: TGTGCCAGCAGCTCAGACAACACCGGGGAGCTGTTTTTT. It codes for CASSSDNTGELFF.

The table lists this clone with a few counts. V usage is TRBV7-3 and J usage is TRBJ2-3; TRBD1 agrees at 9 bases. Germline V gives CDR1 SGHTA, CDR2 FQGTGA. The CDR3 consists of 14 residues. Germline trimming cut 5 bases from V and 5 bases from J; bases unmatched to any gene: 5. This CDR3 reads CASSQQGARDTQYF. The CDR3 bases are TGTGCCAGCAGCCAACAGGGGGCGAGAGATACGCAGTATTTT.

The chain uses TRBV15 and TRBJ1-5; 9 nucleotides line up with TRBD1. Germline CDR1 is LNHNV and CDR2 is YYDKDF (reference sequence). V lost 5 bases, J lost 6 bases, and 8 bases stayed unmatched. The CDR3 has 15 amino acids. The DNA of the CDR3 is TGTGCCACCAGCCTGGACAGGGGACAGGGTCAGCCCCAGCATTTT. Its protein is CATSLDRGQGQPQHF. The entire variable domain, with the rest obtained from reference TRBV15 and TRBJ1-5, is as follows: DAMVIQNPRYQVTQFGKPVTLSCSQTLNHNVMYWYQQKSSQAPKLLFHYYDKDFNNEADTPDNFQSRRPNTSFCFLDIRSPGLGDTAMYLCATSLDRGQGQPQHFGDGTRLSIL.

V usage is TRBV18 and J usage is TRBJ1-2; D is undetermined. Germline V lookup: CDR1 KGHSH, CDR2 LQKENI. The CDR3 contains 12 residues. Trimming stripped 4 bases from V and 1 base from J, with 4 bases between. The CDR3 DNA reads TGTGCCAGCTCACTCGATAACTATGGCTACACCTTC. Translating gives CASSLDNYGYTF.

The rearrangement links TRBV14 to TRBJ2-5; no reliable D call. CDR1 is SGHDN, CDR2 FVKESK, per germline. This CDR3 region has 13 residues. V gave up 1 base and J gave up 4 bases, with 7 bases separating them. In nucleotides, the CDR3 is TGTGCCAGCAGCCAAGGTAGTGGAGAGACCCAGTACTTC. Translation gives CASSQGSGETQYF.

The chain recombines TRBV7-9 with TRBJ2-7; D is possibly TRBD1 or TRBD2 (5 bases each). Germline V lookup: CDR1 SEHNR, CDR2 FQNEAQ (reference sequence). The CDR3 length is 15 residues. Trimming cost V 2 bases and J 2 bases, with 13 bases left between them. As DNA, the CDR3 is TGTGCCAGCAGCTTAAGGGGAGTTGGGACCTACGAGCAGTACTTC. This encodes CASSLRGVGTYEQYF. Supplemented by reference TRBV7-9 and TRBJ2-7, the full variable domain reads DTGVSQNPRHKITKRGQNVTFRCDPISEHNRLYWYRQTLGQGPEFLTYFQNEAQLEKSRLLSDRFSAERPKGSFSTLEIQRTEQGDSAMYLCASSLRGVGTYEQYFGPGTRLTVT.

The chain is built from TRBV5-4 and TRBJ2-3; D unresolved. CDR1 is SGHNT, CDR2 YYREEE, per germline (reference sequence). CDR3 size: 13 residues. The germline V and J ends were trimmed by 5 bases and 0 bases, with 7 bases remaining between them. The CDR3 loop is CASRRTSTDTQYF. In DNA, the CDR3 is TGTGCCAGCAGAAGAACTAGCACAGATACGCAGTATTTT.

This clone came up a few times. The chain joins TRBV5-1 to TRBJ2-5, with 9 bases lining up with TRBD1. Trimming removed 4 bases from V and 5 bases from J; junction bases left unmatched: 6. The CDR3 has 14 amino acids. Germline-derived CDR1 and CDR2 are SGHRS and YFSETQ. The CDR3 DNA follows: TGCGCCAGCAGCGCTGGGACAGGGCGGGAGACCCAGTACTTC. Translated: CASSAGTGRETQYF.

This clone has more than one count but fewer than ten. This chain links TRBV5-1 with TRBJ2-6; no firm D call. Germline V gene data show CDR1 as SGHRS and CDR2 as YFSETQ. The CDR3 is made up of 14 amino acids. V shed 6 bases and J shed 0 bases, with 7 bases lying between them. CDR3 DNA sequence: TGCGCCAGCAATTCCCCCTCTGGGGCCAACGTCCTGACTTTC. Residues: CASNSPSGANVLTF.

This chain links TRBV30 with TRBJ1-2; possible D gene TRBD1, 6 bases. With 0 bases removed from V and 8 bases from J, the gap between germline ends came to 16 bases. This CDR3 is 14 amino acids long. The germline V gene has CDR1 GTSNPN and CDR2 SVGIG (reference sequence). This CDR3 is CAWSVQGGAEGYTF. CDR3 in DNA: TGTGCCTGGAGTGTACAGGGAGGGGCGGAAGGCTACACCTTC.

This chain connects TRBV20-1 to TRBJ2-7; D is perhaps TRBD2 (5 bases). Germline V gene lookup returns CDR1 DFQATT and CDR2 SNEGSKA (reference sequence). This CDR3 spans 11 amino acids. The V end lost 8 bases, the J end lost 5 bases, and 13 bases lay between the germline ends. The CDR3: CSRERGNEQYF. CDR3 in DNA: TGCAGTCGAGAACGGGGTAACGAGCAGTACTTC.

The J gene is TRBJ2-2, the V gene TRBV29-1, with no clear D. The V gene lost 6 bases and the J gene lost 5 bases, with 4 bases spanning the gap. Germline values: CDR1 SQVTM, CDR2 ANQGSEA. The CDR3 extends over 10 amino acids. CDR3 coding DNA: TGCAGCGTCCAAACCGGGGAGCTGTTTTTT. Translating it yields CSVQTGELFF.

This clone was counted a few times. The chain couples TRBV5-1 to TRBJ2-5; D perhaps matches TRBD1 (7 bases). Germline lookup yields CDR1 SGHRS and CDR2 YFSETQ. Trimming shortened V by 4 bases and J by 5 bases, and 21 bases separated the two germline ends. This CDR3 contains 16 residues. Here the CDR3 reads CASSGGTVKKVETQYF. The CDR3 region has the DNA TGCGCCAGCAGCGGCGGGACAGTGAAAAAAGTGGAGACCCAGTACTTC.

Concerning this clone: One end of the junction does not line up with germline, which may come from a read error. The V and J genes are TRBV5-1 and TRBJ1-1; 7 bases match TRBD1. This CDR3 region has 13 residues. Germline V gene data show CDR1 as SGHRS and CDR2 as YFSETQ. The CDR3, as DNA: TGCACCAGCAGCTTGACAGGGCCAACTGAAGCTTTCTTT. Its protein product is CTSSLTGPTEAFF.

V gene TRBV7-2 combines with J gene TRBJ2-7; 7 bases are shared with TRBD1. CDR1 is SGHTA, CDR2 FQGNSA, per germline. V gave up 3 bases and J gave up 7 bases; unmatched junction bases: 6. CDR3 length: 13 amino acids. CDR3 bases: TGTGCCAGCAGCTTGCAGGGGGTCGGGGAGCAGTACTTC. It yields the protein CASSLQGVGEQYF.

V usage is TRBV7-8 and J usage is TRBJ2-6; no clear D gene. Per germline, CDR1 SGHVS and CDR2 FQNEAQ. This CDR3 contains 16 residues. The V gene lost 5 bases and the J gene lost 1 base, with 12 bases spanning the gap. The DNA for the CDR3 is TGTGCCAGCAGCGCCCGGTCCAATTCTGGGGCCAACGTCCTGACTTTC. Translating it yields CASSARSNSGANVLTF.

J is TRBJ1-5 and V is TRBV29-1; the D is unclear. CDR1 is SQVTM and CDR2 is ANQGSEA in the germline V gene. Trimming shortened V by 7 bases and J by 7 bases, and 17 bases separated the two germline ends. The CDR3 covers 13 residues. DNA for the CDR3: TGCAGCGCCCGCCCTGACATAGGGCAGCCCCAGCATTTT. This translates into CSARPDIGQPQHF.

The chain joins TRBV5-1 to TRBJ1-6; D uncertain. Germline CDR1 and CDR2: SGHRS and YFSETQ. The CDR3 consists of 15 residues. The V end lost 1 base, the J end lost 7 bases, and 12 bases lay between the germline ends. This CDR3 is CASSLTFRENSPLHF. CDR3 nucleotides: TGCGCCAGCAGCTTGACTTTCCGGGAGAATTCACCCCTCCACTTT.

The chain employs TRBV15 and TRBJ1-2; D perhaps matches TRBD1 (5 bases). V was pared by 3 bases and J by 4 bases, with 9 bases between. The germline V gene encodes CDR1 LNHNV and CDR2 YYDKDF (reference sequence). The CDR3 spans 13 residues. CDR3 region: CATSSGGGYGYTF. The CDR3 DNA reads TGTGCCACCAGCAGTGGCGGGGGCTATGGCTACACCTTC.

CDR3 loop: CASSPTPYQETQYF. Written as DNA, the CDR3 is TGTGCCAGCAGCCCCACCCCGTACCAAGAGACCCAGTACTTC. This chain links TRBV7-2 with TRBJ2-5, with D unresolved. Germline CDR1 is SGHTA and CDR2 is FQGNSA. V was shortened by 5 bases and J by 0 bases, with 10 bases between the two germline ends. The CDR3 totals 14 residues.

V gene TRBV5-1 combines with J gene TRBJ2-5, with 7 bases fitting TRBD2. The CDR3 loop spans 14 amino acids. V trimming: 2 bases; J trimming: 5 bases; junction bases outside the gene matches: 6. The germline V gene encodes CDR1 SGHRS and CDR2 YFSETQ. The CDR3 region has the DNA TGCGCCAGCAGCTTTGGGGGGGACCGGGAGACCCAGTACTTC. It specifies CASSFGGDRETQYF.

Comments on this clone: At one boundary the junction diverges from the germline segment, which might be a read error. The gene calls are TRBV30 and TRBJ1-1; 8 bases match TRBD1. CDR1 is GTSNPN, CDR2 SVGIG, per germline (reference sequence). CDR3 length equals 11 residues. CDR3 residues: CAWSRDRPTLF. For the CDR3, the DNA is TGTGCCTGGAGCAGGGACAGGCCTACCCTCTTT.

The chain recombines TRBV15 with TRBJ2-3, with TRBD2 matching 13 bases. The trim removed 3 bases at V and 2 bases at J, leaving 2 bases unmatched. The germline V gene has CDR1 LNHNV and CDR2 YYDKDF (reference sequence). The CDR3 runs 16 residues. The CDR3 region is CATSSGLAGATDTQYF. In DNA form, the CDR3 reads TGTGCCACCAGCAGCGGACTAGCGGGGGCCACAGATACGCAGTATTTT.

This clone occurred many times. The gene calls are TRBV10-3 and TRBJ2-6; 7 bases fit TRBD1. V dropped 2 bases and J dropped 1; count of bases not matched to a gene: 2. CDR3 length: 16 residues. Germline CDR1 ENHRY, CDR2 SYGVKD. DNA for the CDR3: TGTGCCATCAGTGAGCCACAGGGGTCTGGGGCCAACGTCCTGACTTTC. Translating gives CAISEPQGSGANVLTF.

This sequence joins TRBV23-1 and TRBJ1-5; D not resolved. TRBV23-1 is given ORF status, its function remaining uncertain. CDR3 length equals 10 residues. The V and J ends lost 10 bases and 6 bases respectively, with 7 bases between them. CDR3 residues: CAIKSQPQHF. CDR3 sequence (DNA): TGCGCCATCAAATCTCAGCCCCAGCATTTT.

The chain has TRBV6-5 and TRBJ2-5; 10 bases match TRBD2. The length of the CDR3 is 16 residues. V was clipped by 2 bases and J by 2 bases; unmatched bases: 5. The germline gives CDR1 MNHEY, CDR2 SVGAGI. The DNA for the CDR3 is TGTGCCAGCAGTTACCGGGCTAGCGGGGGACAAGAGACCCAGTACTTC. Amino acid sequence: CASSYRASGGQETQYF.

This clone has just a few counts. V gene TRBV7-8 combines with J gene TRBJ2-3, with 8 nucleotides matching TRBD2. Germline V lookup: CDR1 SGHVS, CDR2 FQNEAQ. This CDR3 comprises 14 residues. Trimming took 8 bases from V and 6 from J; bases not matched to a gene: 10. The CDR3: CASSRLIAGDTQYF. The CDR3 region has the DNA TGTGCCAGCTCCAGACTCATAGCGGGGGATACGCAGTATTTT. Full variable domain (outside the CDR3, taken from reference TRBV7-8 and TRBJ2-3): GAGVSQSPRYKVAKRGQDVALRCDPISGHVSLFWYQQALGQGPEFLTYFQNEAQLDKSGLPSDRFFAERPEGSVSTLKIQRTQQEDSAVYLCASSRLIAGDTQYFGPGTRLTVL.

The CDR3 nucleotides read TGTGCCTGGCGGACAGCGTGGGCCGGTGAGCAGTTCTTC. Protein: CAWRTAWAGEQFF. The chain uses TRBV30 and TRBJ2-1; a weak D match, TRBD1 (6 bases). CDR3 length equals 13 residues. Trimming left V 5 bases short and J 9 bases short, with 17 bases between. The V gene's germline CDR1 is GTSNPN and CDR2 SVGIG (reference sequence).

This rearrangement joins TRBV29-1 to TRBJ2-7, with D maybe TRBD1 (5 bases). The CDR3 loop spans 13 amino acids. In germline, CDR1 is SQVTM, CDR2 ANQGSEA. The ends were cut back, 7 bases at V and 2 bases at J, with 15 bases in the middle. In DNA, the CDR3 is TGCAGCGCCACAGGAATGGGTACCTACGAGCAGTACTTC. Amino acids: CSATGMGTYEQYF.

This chain uses TRBV28 with TRBJ2-1; 9 bases line up with TRBD2. The germline V gene has CDR1 MDHEN and CDR2 SYDVKM. The CDR3 runs to 13 residues. Germline trimming cut 5 bases from V and 6 bases from J; bases unmatched to any gene: 2. CDR3 nucleotide sequence: TGTGCCAGCAGTCTAGCGGGGTCCAATGAGCAGTTCTTC. Translating gives CASSLAGSNEQFF.

J is TRBJ1-2 and V is TRBV2; 7 bases line up with TRBD1. The junction had 2 bases not matched to a gene; V was cut back by 5 bases and J by 2 bases. The V gene's germline CDR1 is SNHLY and CDR2 FYNNEI. The CDR3 has 13 residues. The CDR3 sequence is CASSPQGNYGYTF. The CDR3 DNA sequence: TGTGCCAGCAGTCCACAGGGGAACTATGGCTACACCTTC.